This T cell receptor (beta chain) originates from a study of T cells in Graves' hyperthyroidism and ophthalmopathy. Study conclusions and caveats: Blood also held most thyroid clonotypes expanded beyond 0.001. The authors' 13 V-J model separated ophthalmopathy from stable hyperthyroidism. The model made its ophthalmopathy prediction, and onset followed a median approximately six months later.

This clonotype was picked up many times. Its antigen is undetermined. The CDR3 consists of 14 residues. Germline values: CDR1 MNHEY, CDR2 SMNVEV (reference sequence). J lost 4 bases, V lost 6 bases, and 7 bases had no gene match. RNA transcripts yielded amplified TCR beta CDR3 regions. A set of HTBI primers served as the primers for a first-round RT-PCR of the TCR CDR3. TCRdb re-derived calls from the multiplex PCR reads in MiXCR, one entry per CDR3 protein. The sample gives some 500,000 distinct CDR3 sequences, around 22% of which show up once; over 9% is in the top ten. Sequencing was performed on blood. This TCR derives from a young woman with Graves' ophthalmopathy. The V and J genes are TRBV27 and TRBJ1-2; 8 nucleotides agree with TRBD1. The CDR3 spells CASRRAGGVYGYTF. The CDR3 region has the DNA TGTGCCAGCAGGAGGGCAGGGGGCGTCTATGGCTACACCTTC.